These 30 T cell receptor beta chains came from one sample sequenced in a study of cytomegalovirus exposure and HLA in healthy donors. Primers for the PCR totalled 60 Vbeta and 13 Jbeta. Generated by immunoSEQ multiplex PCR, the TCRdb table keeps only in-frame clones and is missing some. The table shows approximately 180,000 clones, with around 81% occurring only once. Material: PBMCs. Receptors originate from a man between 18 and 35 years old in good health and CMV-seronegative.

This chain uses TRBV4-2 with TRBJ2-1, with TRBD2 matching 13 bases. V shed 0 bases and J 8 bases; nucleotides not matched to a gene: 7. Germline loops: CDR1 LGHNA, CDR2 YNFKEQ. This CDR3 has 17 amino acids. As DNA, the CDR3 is TGTGCCAGCAGCCAAGAACTAGCGGGAGGGCCATTCGATGAGCAGTTCTTC. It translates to CASSQELAGGPFDEQFF.

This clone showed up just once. CDR3 loop: CASRGGSGSDNSPLHF. The CDR3 DNA follows: TGTGCCAGCAGGGGGGGGTCCGGGTCGGATAATTCACCCCTCCACTTT. This chain links TRBV7-9 with TRBJ1-6; possibly TRBD1 for D (5 bases). The V gene lost 6 bases and the J gene lost 5 bases, with 17 bases spanning the gap. Germline lookup yields CDR1 SEHNR and CDR2 FQNEAQ (reference sequence). This CDR3 has 16 residues.

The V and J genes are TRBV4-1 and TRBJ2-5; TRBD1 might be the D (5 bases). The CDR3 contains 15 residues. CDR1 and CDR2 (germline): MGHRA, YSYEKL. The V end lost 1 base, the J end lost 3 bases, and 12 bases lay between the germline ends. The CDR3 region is CASSQVRAQKETQYF. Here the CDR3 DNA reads TGCGCCAGCAGCCAAGTCAGGGCGCAGAAAGAGACCCAGTACTTC.

As DNA, the CDR3 is TGTGCTAGTGGCCAGACAGGGACTAACTATGGCTACACCTTC. Translating it yields CASGQTGTNYGYTF. The V call is TRBV12-5, the J call TRBJ1-2; 7 bases agree with TRBD1. V gave up 6 bases and J gave up 0 bases; unmatched junction bases: 4. This CDR3 region has 14 residues. Germline CDR1 and CDR2: LGHNT and FRNRAP.

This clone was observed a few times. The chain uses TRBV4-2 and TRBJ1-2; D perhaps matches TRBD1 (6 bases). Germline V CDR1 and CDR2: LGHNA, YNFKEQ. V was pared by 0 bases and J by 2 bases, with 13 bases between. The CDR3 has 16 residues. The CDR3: CASSQDRTVGNYGYTF. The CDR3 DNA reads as TGTGCCAGCAGCCAAGACCGGACAGTGGGGAACTATGGCTACACCTTC.

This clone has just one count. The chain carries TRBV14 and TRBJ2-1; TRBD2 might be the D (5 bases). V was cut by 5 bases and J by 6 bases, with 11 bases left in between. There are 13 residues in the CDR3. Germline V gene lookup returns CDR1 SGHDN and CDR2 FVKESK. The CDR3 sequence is CASSMGRTNEQFF. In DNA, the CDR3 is TGTGCCAGCAGCATGGGGAGAACCAATGAGCAGTTCTTC.

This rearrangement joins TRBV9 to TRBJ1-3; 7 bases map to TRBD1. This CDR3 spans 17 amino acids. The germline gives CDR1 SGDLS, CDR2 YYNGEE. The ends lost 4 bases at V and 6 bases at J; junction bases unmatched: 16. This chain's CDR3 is CASSISDRAIQENTIYF. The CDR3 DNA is TGTGCCAGCAGCATTTCTGACAGGGCTATTCAAGAAAACACCATATATTTT.

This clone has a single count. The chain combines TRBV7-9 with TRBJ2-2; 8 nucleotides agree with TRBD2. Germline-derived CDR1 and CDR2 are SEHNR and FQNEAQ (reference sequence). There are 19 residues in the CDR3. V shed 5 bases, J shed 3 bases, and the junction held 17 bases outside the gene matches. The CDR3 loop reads CASSPGRISGMADTGELFF. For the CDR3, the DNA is TGTGCCAGCAGCCCCGGGCGCATTAGCGGGATGGCGGACACCGGGGAGCTGTTTTTT.

CDR3 region: CASTSNSGGGNEQFF. The CDR3 DNA follows: TGCGCCAGCACTTCAAACTCAGGGGGAGGAAATGAGCAGTTCTTC. The chain joins TRBV10-2 to TRBJ2-1; TRBD1 might be the D (7 bases). CDR1 WSHSY and CDR2 SAAADI come from the germline V gene. V lost 7 bases and J 7 bases, leaving 20 bases between the germline ends. The CDR3 contains 15 residues.

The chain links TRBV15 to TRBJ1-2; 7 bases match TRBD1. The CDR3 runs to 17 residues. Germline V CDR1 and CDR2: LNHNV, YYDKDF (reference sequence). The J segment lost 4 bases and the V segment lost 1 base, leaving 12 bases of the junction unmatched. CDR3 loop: CATSRGQGDPPLYGYTF. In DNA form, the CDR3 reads TGTGCCACCAGCAGAGGACAGGGTGATCCCCCGCTCTATGGCTACACCTTC.

The CDR3 bases are TGCGCCAGCAGCCAAGATTCGGGTAAAGAGACCCAGTACTTC. Encoded protein: CASSQDSGKETQYF. The genes are TRBV4-3 and TRBJ2-5; D call uncertain. The V end lost 0 bases, the J end lost 3 bases, and 8 bases lay between the germline ends. The germline V gene has CDR1 LGHNA and CDR2 YSLEER. The CDR3 totals 14 residues.

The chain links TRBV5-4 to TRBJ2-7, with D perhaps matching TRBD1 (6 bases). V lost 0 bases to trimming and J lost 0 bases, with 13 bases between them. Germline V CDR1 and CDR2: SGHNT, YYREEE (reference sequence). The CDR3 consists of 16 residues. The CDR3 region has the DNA TGTGCCAGCAGCTTGGCCGAGACCAGGGGCTCCTACGAGCAGTACTTC. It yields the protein CASSLAETRGSYEQYF.

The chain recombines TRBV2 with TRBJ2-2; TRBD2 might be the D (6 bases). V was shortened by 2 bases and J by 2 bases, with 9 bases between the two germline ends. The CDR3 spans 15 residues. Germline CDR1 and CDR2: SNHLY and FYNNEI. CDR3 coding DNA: TGTGCCAGCAGTGAATACGGGGGTAACACCGGGGAGCTGTTTTTT. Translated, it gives CASSEYGGNTGELFF.

CDR3 residues: CASSSSGLAFF. CDR3 coding DNA: TGTGCCAGCAGTTCCTCAGGGCTGGCTTTCTTT. The V and J genes are TRBV28 and TRBJ1-1; weak D call: TRBD1 (5 bases). This CDR3 has 11 amino acids. Trimming left V 4 bases short and J 11 bases short, with 11 bases between. Germline V gives CDR1 MDHEN, CDR2 SYDVKM.

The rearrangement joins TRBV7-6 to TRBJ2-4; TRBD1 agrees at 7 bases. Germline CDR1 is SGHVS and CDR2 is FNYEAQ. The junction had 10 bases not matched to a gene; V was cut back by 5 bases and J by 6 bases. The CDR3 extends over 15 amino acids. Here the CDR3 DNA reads TGTGCCAGCAGCCCGGGACAGTCCAGGGGAAACATTCAGTACTTC. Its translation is CASSPGQSRGNIQYF. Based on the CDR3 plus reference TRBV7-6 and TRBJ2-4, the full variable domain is GAGVSQSPRYKVTKRGQDVALRCDPISGHVSLYWYRQALGQGPEFLTYFNYEAQQDKSGLPNDRFSAERPEGSISTLTIQRTEQRDSAMYRCASSPGQSRGNIQYFGAGTRLSVL.

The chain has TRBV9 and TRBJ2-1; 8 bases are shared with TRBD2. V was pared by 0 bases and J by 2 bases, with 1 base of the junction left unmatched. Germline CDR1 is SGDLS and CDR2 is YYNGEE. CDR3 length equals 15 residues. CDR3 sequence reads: CASSVDGRAYNEQFF. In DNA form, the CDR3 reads TGTGCCAGCAGCGTAGACGGGAGGGCCTACAATGAGCAGTTCTTC.

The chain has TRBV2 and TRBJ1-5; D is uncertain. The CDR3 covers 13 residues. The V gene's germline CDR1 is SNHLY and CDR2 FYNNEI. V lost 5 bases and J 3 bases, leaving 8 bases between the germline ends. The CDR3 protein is CASSPGYNQPQHF. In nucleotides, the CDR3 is TGTGCCAGCAGTCCGGGGTACAATCAGCCCCAGCATTTT.

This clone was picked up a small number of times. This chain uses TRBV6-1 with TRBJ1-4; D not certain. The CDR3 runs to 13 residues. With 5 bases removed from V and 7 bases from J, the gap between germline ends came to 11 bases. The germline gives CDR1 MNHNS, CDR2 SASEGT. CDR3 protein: CASSSLGGEKLFF. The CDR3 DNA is TGTGCCAGCAGTTCCCTAGGAGGTGAAAAACTGTTTTTT.

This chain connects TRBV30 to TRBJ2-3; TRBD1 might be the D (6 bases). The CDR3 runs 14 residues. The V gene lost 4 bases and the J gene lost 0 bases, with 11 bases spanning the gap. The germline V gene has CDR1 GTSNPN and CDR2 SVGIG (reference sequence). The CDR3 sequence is CAWTQGRSTDTQYF. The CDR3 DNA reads TGTGCCTGGACCCAGGGGCGAAGCACAGATACGCAGTATTTT.

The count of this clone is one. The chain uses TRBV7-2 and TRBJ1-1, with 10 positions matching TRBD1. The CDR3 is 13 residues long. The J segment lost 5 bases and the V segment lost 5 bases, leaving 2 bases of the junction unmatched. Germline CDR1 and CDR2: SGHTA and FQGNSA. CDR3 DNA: TGTGCCAGCAGCAGACAGGGGGCTACTGAAGCTTTCTTT. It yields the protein CASSRQGATEAFF.

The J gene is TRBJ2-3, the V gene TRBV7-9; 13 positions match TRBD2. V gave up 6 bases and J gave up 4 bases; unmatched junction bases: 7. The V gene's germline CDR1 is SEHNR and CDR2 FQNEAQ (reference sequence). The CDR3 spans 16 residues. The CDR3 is CASSSGLAGAADTQYF. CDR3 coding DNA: TGTGCCAGCAGTTCCGGACTAGCGGGAGCCGCAGATACGCAGTATTTT. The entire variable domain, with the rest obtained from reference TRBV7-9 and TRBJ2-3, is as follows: DTGVSQNPRHKITKRGQNVTFRCDPISEHNRLYWYRQTLGQGPEFLTYFQNEAQLEKSRLLSDRFSAERPKGSFSTLEIQRTEQGDSAMYLCASSSGLAGAADTQYFGPGTRLTVL.

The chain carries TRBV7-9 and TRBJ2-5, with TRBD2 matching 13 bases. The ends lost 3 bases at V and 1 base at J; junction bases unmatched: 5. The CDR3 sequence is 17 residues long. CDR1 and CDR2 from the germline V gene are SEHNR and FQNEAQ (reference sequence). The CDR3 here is CASSFGLAGAIQETQYF. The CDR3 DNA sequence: TGTGCCAGCAGCTTCGGACTAGCGGGGGCCATCCAAGAGACCCAGTACTTC.

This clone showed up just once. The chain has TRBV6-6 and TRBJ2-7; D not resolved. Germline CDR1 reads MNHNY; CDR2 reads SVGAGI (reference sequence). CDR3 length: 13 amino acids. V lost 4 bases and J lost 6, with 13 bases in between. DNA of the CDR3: TGTGCCAGCAGTTCCCGACCCTCGGGCGAGCAGTACTTC. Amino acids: CASSSRPSGEQYF.

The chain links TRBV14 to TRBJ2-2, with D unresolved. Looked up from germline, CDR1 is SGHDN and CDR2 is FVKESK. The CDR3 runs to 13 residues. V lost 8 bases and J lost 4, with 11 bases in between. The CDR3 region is CASGGVSTGELFF. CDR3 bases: TGTGCCAGCGGCGGCGTTAGCACCGGGGAGCTGTTTTTT.

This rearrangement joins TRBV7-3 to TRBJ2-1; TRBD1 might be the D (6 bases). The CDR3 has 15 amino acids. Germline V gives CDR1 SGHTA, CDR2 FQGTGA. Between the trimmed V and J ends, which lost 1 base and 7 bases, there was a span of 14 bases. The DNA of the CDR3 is TGTGCCAGCAGCTTAAACCCAGGGGCGAGGAATGAGCAGTTCTTC. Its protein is CASSLNPGARNEQFF.

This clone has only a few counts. As DNA, the CDR3 is TGTGCCATCAGTGAGGTGCGGAACACTGAAGCTTTCTTT. It is translated as CAISEVRNTEAFF. The chain carries TRBV10-3 and TRBJ1-1, with no clear D. Trimming left V 2 bases short and J 1 base short, with 5 bases between. The CDR3 is 13 residues long. The V gene's germline CDR1 is ENHRY and CDR2 SYGVKD.

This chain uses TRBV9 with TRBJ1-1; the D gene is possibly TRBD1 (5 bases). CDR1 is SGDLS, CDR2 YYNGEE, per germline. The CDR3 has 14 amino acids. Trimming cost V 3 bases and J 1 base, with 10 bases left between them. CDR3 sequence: CASSAHTGNTEAFF. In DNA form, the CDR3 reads TGTGCCAGCAGCGCCCACACAGGGAACACTGAAGCTTTCTTT.

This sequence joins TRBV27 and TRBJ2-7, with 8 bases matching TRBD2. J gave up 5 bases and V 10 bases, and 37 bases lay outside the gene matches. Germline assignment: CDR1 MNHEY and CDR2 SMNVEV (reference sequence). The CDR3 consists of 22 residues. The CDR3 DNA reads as TGTGCCAAACTAAAGCCGAACCCCGTTTATCGGGCTAGCGGGCTACACACGAACGAGCAGTACTTC. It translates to CAKLKPNPVYRASGLHTNEQYF.

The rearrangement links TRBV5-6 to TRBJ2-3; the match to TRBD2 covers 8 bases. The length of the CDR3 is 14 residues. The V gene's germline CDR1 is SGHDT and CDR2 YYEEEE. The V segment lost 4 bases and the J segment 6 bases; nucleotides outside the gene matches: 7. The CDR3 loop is CASSGGGLWDTQYF. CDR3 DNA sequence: TGTGCCAGCAGCGGCGGGGGGCTCTGGGATACGCAGTATTTT.

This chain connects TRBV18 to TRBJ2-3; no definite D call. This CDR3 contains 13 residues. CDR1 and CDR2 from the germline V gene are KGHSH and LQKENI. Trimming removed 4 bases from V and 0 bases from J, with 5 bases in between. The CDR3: CASSLTSTDTQYF. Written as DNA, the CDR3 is TGTGCCAGCTCACTAACTAGCACAGATACGCAGTATTTT.